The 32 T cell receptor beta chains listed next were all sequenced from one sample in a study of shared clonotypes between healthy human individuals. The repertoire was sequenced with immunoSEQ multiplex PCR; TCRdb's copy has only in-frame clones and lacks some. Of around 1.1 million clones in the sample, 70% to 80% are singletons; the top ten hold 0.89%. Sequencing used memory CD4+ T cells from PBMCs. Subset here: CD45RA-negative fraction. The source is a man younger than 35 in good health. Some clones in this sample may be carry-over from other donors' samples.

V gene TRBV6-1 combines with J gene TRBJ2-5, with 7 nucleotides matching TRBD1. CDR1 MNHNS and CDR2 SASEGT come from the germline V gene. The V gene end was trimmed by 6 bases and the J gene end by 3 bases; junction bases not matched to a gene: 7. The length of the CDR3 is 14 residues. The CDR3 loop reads CASREDRLKETQYF. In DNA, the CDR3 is TGTGCCAGCAGAGAGGACAGGTTGAAAGAGACCCAGTACTTC.

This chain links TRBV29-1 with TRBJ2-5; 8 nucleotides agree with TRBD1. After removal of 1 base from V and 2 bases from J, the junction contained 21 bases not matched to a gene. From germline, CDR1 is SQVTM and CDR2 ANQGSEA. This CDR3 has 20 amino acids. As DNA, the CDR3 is TGCAGCGTTGAAGGTCAATACGGCCGGGACAGGAGAGAGTTACAAGAGACCCAGTACTTC. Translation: CSVEGQYGRDRRELQETQYF.

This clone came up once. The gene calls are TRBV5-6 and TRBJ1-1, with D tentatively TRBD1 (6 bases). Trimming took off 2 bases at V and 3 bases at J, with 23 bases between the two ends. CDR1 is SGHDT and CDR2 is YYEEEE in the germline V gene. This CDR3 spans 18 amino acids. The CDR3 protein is CASSFLLQGKVSDTEAFF. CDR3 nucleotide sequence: TGTGCCAGCAGCTTCCTTCTCCAGGGGAAGGTTTCGGACACTGAAGCTTTCTTT. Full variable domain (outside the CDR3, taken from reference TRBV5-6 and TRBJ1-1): DAGVTQSPTHLIKTRGQQVTLRCSPKSGHDTVSWYQQALGQGPQFIFQYYEEEERQRGNFPDRFSGHQFPNYSSELNVNALLLGDSALYLCASSFLLQGKVSDTEAFFGQGTRLTVV.

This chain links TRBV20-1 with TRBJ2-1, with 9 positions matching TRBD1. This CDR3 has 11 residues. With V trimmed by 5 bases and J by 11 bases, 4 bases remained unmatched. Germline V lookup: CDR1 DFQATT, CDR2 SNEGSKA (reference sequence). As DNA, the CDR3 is TGCAGTGCTGGGACAGGGACAAAGCAGTTCTTC. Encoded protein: CSAGTGTKQFF.

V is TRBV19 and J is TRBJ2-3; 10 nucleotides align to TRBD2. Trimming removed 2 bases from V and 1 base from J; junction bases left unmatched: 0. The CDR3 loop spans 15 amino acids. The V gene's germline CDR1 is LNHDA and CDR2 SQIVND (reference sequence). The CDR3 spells CASSILAGGTDTQYF. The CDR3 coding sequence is TGTGCCAGTAGTATACTAGCGGGAGGCACAGATACGCAGTATTTT. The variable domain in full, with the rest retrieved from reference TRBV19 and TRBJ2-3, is DGGITQSPKYLFRKEGQNVTLSCEQNLNHDAMYWYRQDPGQGLRLIYYSQIVNDFQKGDIAEGYSVSREKKESFPLTVTSAQKNPTAFYLCASSILAGGTDTQYFGPGTRLTVL.

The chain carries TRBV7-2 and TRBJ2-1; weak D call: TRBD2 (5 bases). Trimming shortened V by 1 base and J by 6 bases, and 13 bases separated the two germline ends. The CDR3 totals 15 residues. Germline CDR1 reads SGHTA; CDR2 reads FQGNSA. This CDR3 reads CASSLGWGVLNEQFF. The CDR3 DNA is TGTGCCAGCAGCTTAGGTTGGGGAGTGCTCAATGAGCAGTTCTTC.

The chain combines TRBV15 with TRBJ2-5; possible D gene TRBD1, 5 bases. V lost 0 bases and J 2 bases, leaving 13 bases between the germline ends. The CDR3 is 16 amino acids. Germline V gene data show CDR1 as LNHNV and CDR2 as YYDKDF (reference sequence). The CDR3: CATSREGAGSQETQYF. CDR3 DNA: TGTGCCACCAGCAGAGAAGGGGCTGGTTCACAAGAGACCCAGTACTTC.

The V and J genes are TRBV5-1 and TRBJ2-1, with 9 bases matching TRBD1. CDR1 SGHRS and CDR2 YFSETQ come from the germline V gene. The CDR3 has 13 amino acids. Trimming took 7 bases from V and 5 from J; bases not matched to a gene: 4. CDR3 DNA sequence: TGCGCCAGCGCCCGGACAGGGGACAATGAGCAGTTCTTC. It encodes CASARTGDNEQFF.

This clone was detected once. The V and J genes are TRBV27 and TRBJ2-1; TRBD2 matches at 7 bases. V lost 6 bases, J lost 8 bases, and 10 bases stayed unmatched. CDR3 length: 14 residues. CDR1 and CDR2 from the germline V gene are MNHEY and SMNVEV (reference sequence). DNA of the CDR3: TGTGCCAGCAGCCCGAGGACTAGTTCTGATGAGCAGTTCTTC. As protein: CASSPRTSSDEQFF.

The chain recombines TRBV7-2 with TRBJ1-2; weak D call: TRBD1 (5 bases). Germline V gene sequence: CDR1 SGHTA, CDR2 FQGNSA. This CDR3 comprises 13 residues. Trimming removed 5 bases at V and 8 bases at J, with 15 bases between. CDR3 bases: TGTGCCAGCAGCCCAAGTGGAGGGGACGGCTACACCTTC. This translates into CASSPSGGDGYTF. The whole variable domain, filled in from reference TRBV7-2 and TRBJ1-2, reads GAGVSQSPSNKVTEKGKDVELRCDPISGHTALYWYRQSLGQGLEFLIYFQGNSAPDKSGLPSDRFSAERTGGSVSTLTIQRTQQEDSAVYLCASSPSGGDGYTFGSGTRLTVV.

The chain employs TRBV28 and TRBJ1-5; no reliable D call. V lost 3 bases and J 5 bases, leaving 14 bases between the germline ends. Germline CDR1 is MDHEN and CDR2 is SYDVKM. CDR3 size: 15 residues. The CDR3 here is CASSFQDGLYQPQHF. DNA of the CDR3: TGTGCCAGCAGTTTTCAGGACGGCTTATATCAGCCCCAGCATTTT.

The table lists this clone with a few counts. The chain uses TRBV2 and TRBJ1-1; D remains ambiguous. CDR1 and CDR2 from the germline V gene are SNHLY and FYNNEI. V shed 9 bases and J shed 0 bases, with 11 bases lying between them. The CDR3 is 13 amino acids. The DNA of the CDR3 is TGTGCCAGTTTTGGGGAACTGAACACTGAAGCTTTCTTT. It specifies CASFGELNTEAFF. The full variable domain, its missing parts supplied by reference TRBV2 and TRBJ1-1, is EPEVTQTPSHQVTQMGQEVILRCVPISNHLYFYWYRQILGQKVEFLVSFYNNEISEKSEIFDDQFSVERPDGSNFTLKIRSTKLEDSAMYFCASFGELNTEAFFGQGTRLTVV.

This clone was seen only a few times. CDR3 amino acids: CSVASGPYEQYF. The DNA of the CDR3 is TGCAGCGTGGCCTCGGGACCCTACGAGCAGTACTTC. The chain joins TRBV29-1 to TRBJ2-7; possibly TRBD1 or TRBD2 for D (5 bases each). CDR1 and CDR2 (germline): SQVTM, ANQGSEA. The CDR3 extends over 12 amino acids. V was trimmed by 6 bases and J by 2 bases, leaving 11 bases between them.

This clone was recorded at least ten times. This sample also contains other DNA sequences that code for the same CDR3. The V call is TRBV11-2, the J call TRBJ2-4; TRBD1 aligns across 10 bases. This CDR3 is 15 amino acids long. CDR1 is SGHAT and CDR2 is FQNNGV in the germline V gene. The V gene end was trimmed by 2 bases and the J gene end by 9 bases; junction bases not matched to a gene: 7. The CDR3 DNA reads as TGTGCCAGCAGCTTACCCTGGGACAGGGGACCCATTCAGTACTTC. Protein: CASSLPWDRGPIQYF.

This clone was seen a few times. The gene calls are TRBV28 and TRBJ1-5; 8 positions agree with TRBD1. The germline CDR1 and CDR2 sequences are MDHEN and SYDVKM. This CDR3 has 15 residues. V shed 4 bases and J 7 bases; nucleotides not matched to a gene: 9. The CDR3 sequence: CASSSLGRGRQPQHF. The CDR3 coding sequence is TGTGCCAGCAGTTCTTTGGGCAGGGGGCGACAGCCCCAGCATTTT.

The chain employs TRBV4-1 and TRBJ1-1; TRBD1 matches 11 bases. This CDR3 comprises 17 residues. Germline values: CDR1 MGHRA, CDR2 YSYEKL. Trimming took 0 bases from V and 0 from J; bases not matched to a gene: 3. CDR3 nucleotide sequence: TGCGCCAGCAGCCAAGACCGGGACAGGGGGATGAACACTGAAGCTTTCTTT. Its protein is CASSQDRDRGMNTEAFF.

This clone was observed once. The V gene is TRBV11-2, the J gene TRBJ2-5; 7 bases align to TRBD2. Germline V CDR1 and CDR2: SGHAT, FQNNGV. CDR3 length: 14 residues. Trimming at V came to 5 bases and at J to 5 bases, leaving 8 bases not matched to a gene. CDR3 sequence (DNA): TGTGCCAGCAGCCCCGCGGGGGAGGGGGAGACCCAGTACTTC. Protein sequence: CASSPAGEGETQYF.

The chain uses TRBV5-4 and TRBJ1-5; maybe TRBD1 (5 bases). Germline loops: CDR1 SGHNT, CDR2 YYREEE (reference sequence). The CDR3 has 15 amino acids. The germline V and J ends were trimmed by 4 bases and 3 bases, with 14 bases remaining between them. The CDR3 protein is CASSVDPDTNQPQHF. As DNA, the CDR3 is TGTGCCAGCAGCGTCGATCCGGACACCAATCAGCCCCAGCATTTT.

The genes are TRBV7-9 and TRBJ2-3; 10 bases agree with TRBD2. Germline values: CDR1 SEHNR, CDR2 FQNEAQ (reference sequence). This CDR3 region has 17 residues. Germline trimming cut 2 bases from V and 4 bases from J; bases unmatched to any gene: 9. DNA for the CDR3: TGTGCCAGCAGCTTATTGCCTAGCGGGAGTATCCCAGATACGCAGTATTTT. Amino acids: CASSLLPSGSIPDTQYF.

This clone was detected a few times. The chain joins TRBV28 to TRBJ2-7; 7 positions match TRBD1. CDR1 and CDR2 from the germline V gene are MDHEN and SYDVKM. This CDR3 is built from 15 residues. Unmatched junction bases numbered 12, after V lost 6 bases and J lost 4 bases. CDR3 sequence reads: CASRPYRGSLYEQYF. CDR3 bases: TGTGCCAGCAGGCCCTACAGGGGATCCCTGTACGAGCAGTACTTC.

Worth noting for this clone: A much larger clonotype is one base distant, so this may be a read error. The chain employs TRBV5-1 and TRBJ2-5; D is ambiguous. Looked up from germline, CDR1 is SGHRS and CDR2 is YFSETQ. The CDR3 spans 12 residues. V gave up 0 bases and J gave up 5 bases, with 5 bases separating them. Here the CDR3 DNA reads TGCGCCAGCAGCTTGGATGTGGAGACCCAGTACTTC. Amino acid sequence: CASSLDVETQYF.

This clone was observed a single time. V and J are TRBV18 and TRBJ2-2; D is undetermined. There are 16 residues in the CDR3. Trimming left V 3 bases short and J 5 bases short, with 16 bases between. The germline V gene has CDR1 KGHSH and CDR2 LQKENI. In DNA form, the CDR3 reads TGTGCCAGCTCACCGACGTTAGGGTCTTATACCGGGGAGCTGTTTTTT. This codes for CASSPTLGSYTGELFF.

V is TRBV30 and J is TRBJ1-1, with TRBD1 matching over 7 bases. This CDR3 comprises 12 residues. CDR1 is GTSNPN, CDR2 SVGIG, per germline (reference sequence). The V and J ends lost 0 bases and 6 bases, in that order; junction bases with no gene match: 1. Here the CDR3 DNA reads TGTGCCTGGAGTGTAGGGGGCCCTGAAGCTTTCTTT. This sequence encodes CAWSVGGPEAFF.

CDR3 bases: TGTGCCATCAGTGAGACCCAGGGTACCTATGGCTACACCTTC. The encoded protein is CAISETQGTYGYTF. This sequence joins TRBV10-3 and TRBJ1-2; perhaps TRBD1 as D (5 bases). This CDR3 spans 14 amino acids. Germline values: CDR1 ENHRY, CDR2 SYGVKD. Between the trimmed V and J ends, which lost 2 bases and 4 bases, there was a span of 11 bases.

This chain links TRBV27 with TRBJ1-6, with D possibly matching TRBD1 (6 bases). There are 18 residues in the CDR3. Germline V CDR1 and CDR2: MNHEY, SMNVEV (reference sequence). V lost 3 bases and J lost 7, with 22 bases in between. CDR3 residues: CASSFGAGAILGNSPLHF. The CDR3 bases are TGTGCCAGCAGTTTTGGGGCAGGGGCCATCCTTGGGAATTCACCCCTCCACTTT.

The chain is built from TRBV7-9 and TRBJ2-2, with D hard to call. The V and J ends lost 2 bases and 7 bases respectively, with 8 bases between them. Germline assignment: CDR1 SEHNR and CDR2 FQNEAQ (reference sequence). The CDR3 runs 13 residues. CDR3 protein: CASSLSVGGELFF. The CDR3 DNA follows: TGTGCCAGCAGCTTATCAGTGGGCGGGGAGCTGTTTTTT. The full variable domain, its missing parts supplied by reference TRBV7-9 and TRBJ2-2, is DTGVSQNPRHKITKRGQNVTFRCDPISEHNRLYWYRQTLGQGPEFLTYFQNEAQLEKSRLLSDRFSAERPKGSFSTLEIQRTEQGDSAMYLCASSLSVGGELFFGEGSRLTVL.

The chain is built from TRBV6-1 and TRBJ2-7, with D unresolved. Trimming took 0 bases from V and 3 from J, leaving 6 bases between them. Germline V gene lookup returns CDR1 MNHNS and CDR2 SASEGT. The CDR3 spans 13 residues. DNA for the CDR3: TGTGCCAGCAGTGAAGCGGGCAGCTACGAGCAGTACTTC. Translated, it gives CASSEAGSYEQYF.

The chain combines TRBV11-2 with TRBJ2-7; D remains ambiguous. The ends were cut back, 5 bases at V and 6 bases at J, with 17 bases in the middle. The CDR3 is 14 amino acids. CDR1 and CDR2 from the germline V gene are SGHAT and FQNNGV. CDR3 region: CASSQSSSWGEQYF. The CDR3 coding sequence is TGTGCCAGCAGCCAAAGCTCATCGTGGGGCGAGCAGTACTTC. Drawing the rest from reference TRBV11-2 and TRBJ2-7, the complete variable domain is EAGVAQSPRYKIIEKRQSVAFWCNPISGHATLYWYQQILGQGPKLLIQFQNNGVVDDSQLPKDRFSAERLKGVDSTLKIQPAKLEDSAVYLCASSQSSSWGEQYFGPGTRLTVT.

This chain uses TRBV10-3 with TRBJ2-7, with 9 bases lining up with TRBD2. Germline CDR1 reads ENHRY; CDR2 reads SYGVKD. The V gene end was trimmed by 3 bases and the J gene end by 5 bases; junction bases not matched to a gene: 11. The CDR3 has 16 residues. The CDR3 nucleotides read TGTGCCATCAGTGACCGAGGCGGTAGCGGGAGAGACGAGCAGTACTTC. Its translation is CAISDRGGSGRDEQYF.

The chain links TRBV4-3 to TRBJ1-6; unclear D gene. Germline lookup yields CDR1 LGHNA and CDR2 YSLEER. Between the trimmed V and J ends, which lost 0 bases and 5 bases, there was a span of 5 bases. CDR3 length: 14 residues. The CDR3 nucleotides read TGCGCCAGCAGCCAAGACGGGGATAATTCACCCCTCCACTTT. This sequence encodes CASSQDGDNSPLHF.

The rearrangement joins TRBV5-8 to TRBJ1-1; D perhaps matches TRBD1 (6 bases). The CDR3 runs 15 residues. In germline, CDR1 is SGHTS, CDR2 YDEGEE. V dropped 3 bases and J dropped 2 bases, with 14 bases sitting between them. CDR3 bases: TGTGCCAGCAGCTCGAGGGGGTTTCTCAACACTGAAGCTTTCTTT. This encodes CASSSRGFLNTEAFF.

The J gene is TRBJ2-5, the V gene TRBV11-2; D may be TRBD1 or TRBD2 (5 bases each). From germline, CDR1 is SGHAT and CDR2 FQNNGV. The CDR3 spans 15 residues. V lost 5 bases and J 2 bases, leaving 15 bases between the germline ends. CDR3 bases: TGTGCCAGCAGCCGTCCGGGACGCAGACAAGAGACCCAGTACTTC. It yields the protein CASSRPGRRQETQYF. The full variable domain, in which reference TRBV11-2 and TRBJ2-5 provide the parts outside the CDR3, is EAGVAQSPRYKIIEKRQSVAFWCNPISGHATLYWYQQILGQGPKLLIQFQNNGVVDDSQLPKDRFSAERLKGVDSTLKIQPAKLEDSAVYLCASSRPGRRQETQYFGPGTRLLVL.